A selection of T cell receptor beta chains follows, all from one sample in a study of T cells in Graves' hyperthyroidism and ophthalmopathy. TCRdb re-called the multiplex PCR reads with MiXCR, one entry per CDR3 protein. The repertoire holds a few hundred thousand distinct CDR3 sequences, with around 16% as singletons. The material sequenced was blood. The origin of the receptors is a woman in her 40s with Graves' ophthalmopathy. The CDR3 runs from the conserved cysteine through the conserved F or W. The order of the fields is J gene, V gene, D gene, clone size, CDR3 DNA, CDR3 protein. D genes are given only for firm matches. The size of a clone is reported for some rows only, either as once, few or many, or as a class for expanded clones.

J gene: TRBJ2-2; V gene: TRBV30; D gene: .; clone size: many; CDR3 DNA: TGTGCCTGGAGTGGACAGAACACCGGGGAGCTGTTTTTT; CDR3 protein: CAWSGQNTGELFF
J gene: TRBJ2-1; V gene: TRBV12-5; D gene: .; clone size: few; CDR3 DNA: TGTGCTACAAGGTCGGGCTCGTCGGATGAGCAGTTCTTC; CDR3 protein: CATRSGSSDEQFF
J gene: TRBJ2-7; V gene: TRBV12-3/TRBV12-4; D gene: .; clone size: .; CDR3 DNA: TGTGCCAGCAGTTTAAAACAGGGTCACGAGCAGTACTTC; CDR3 protein: CASSLKQGHEQYF
J gene: TRBJ2-3; V gene: TRBV11-2; D gene: TRBD1; clone size: many; CDR3 DNA: TGTGCCAGCAGCTTAGCCGGACAGGGAGCGAGAGATACGCAGTATTTT; CDR3 protein: CASSLAGQGARDTQYF
J gene: TRBJ2-3; V gene: TRBV7-2; D gene: .; clone size: many; CDR3 DNA: TGTGCCAGCAGTCGCTACTCGACAGACCAAACGCAGTATTTT; CDR3 protein: CASSRYSTDQTQYF
J gene: TRBJ2-3; V gene: TRBV20-1; D gene: .; clone size: many; CDR3 DNA: TGCAGTGTAGCCCCGGGGGGCACAGATACGCAGTATTTT; CDR3 protein: CSVAPGGTDTQYF
J gene: TRBJ2-3; V gene: TRBV19; D gene: TRBD2; clone size: .; CDR3 DNA: TGTGCCAGTAGGCCAGCGGGAGATACAGATACGCAGTATTTT; CDR3 protein: CASRPAGDTDTQYF
J gene: TRBJ2-1; V gene: TRBV24-1; D gene: .; clone size: .; CDR3 DNA: TGTGCCACCAGTGATGACACGGGACGAAACAATGAGCAGTTCTTC; CDR3 protein: CATSDDTGRNNEQFF
J gene: TRBJ2-7; V gene: TRBV7-2; D gene: TRBD2; clone size: few; CDR3 DNA: TGTGCCAGCAGCCTGACTAGCGGGGGGATGTACGAGCAGTACTTC; CDR3 protein: CASSLTSGGMYEQYF
J gene: TRBJ2-7; V gene: TRBV29-1; D gene: TRBD2; clone size: .; CDR3 DNA: TGCAGCGTGAGCGGGACTAGCGGCTTGTCCTACGAGCAGTACTTC; CDR3 protein: CSVSGTSGLSYEQYF
J gene: TRBJ2-1; V gene: TRBV5-1; D gene: TRBD2; clone size: many; CDR3 DNA: TGCGCCAGCAGCCCCGGGGGGACGAATGAGCAGTTCTTC; CDR3 protein: CASSPGGTNEQFF
J gene: TRBJ2-1; V gene: TRBV18; D gene: .; clone size: many; CDR3 DNA: TGTGCCAGCTCACCAGACGTGGATGAGCAGTTCTTC; CDR3 protein: CASSPDVDEQFF
J gene: TRBJ1-1; V gene: TRBV27; D gene: TRBD1; clone size: many; CDR3 DNA: TGTGCCAGTGCCGACAGGGTGAACACTGAAGCTTTCTTT; CDR3 protein: CASADRVNTEAFF
J gene: TRBJ2-6; V gene: TRBV11-2; D gene: .; clone size: .; CDR3 DNA: TGTGCCAGCAGCTTAAGTGAGGAGGCCGGGGCCAACGTCCTGACTTTC; CDR3 protein: CASSLSEEAGANVLTF
J gene: TRBJ1-3; V gene: TRBV5-1; D gene: .; clone size: .; CDR3 DNA: TGCGCCAGCAGCTTGACCGTTGACTCTGGAAACACCATATATTTT; CDR3 protein: CASSLTVDSGNTIYF
J gene: TRBJ2-7; V gene: TRBV4-1; D gene: .; clone size: few; CDR3 DNA: TGCGCCAGCAGCCAAGAGCAGACGAGCTACGAGCAGTACTTC; CDR3 protein: CASSQEQTSYEQYF
J gene: TRBJ1-2; V gene: TRBV7-2; D gene: .; clone size: many; CDR3 DNA: TGTGCCAGCAGCCCCGGCGGGTTATGGGGCTACACCTTC; CDR3 protein: CASSPGGLWGYTF
J gene: TRBJ2-2; V gene: TRBV30; D gene: TRBD2; clone size: once; CDR3 DNA: TGTGCCTGGAGTGTATGGCGGGGGAAAACCGGGGAGCTGTTTTTT; CDR3 protein: CAWSVWRGKTGELFF
J gene: TRBJ2-1; V gene: TRBV20-1; D gene: .; clone size: many; CDR3 DNA: TGCAGTGCTGAACCAGTGAGCGGTGAGCAGTTCTTC; CDR3 protein: CSAEPVSGEQFF
J gene: TRBJ1-1; V gene: TRBV12-5; D gene: .; clone size: .; CDR3 DNA: TGTGCTAGTGGTTTGCCCCCCGGGCGATCTGAAGCTTTCTTT; CDR3 protein: CASGLPPGRSEAFF
J gene: TRBJ2-7; V gene: TRBV7-7; D gene: TRBD1; clone size: .; CDR3 DNA: TGTGCTAGCAGCCTTGGACAGGGTTGGGAGCAGTACTTC; CDR3 protein: CASSLGQGWEQYF
J gene: TRBJ1-1; V gene: TRBV12-3/TRBV12-4; D gene: .; clone size: few; CDR3 DNA: TGTGCCTGCAGTTTAGGGCTTAAACGCACTGAAGCTTTCTTT; CDR3 protein: CACSLGLKRTEAFF
J gene: TRBJ2-4; V gene: TRBV20-1; D gene: TRBD2; clone size: .; CDR3 DNA: TGCAGTGCTCTGAAAAGAACCCCCGGACTAGGCAAAAACATTCAGTACTTC; CDR3 protein: CSALKRTPGLGKNIQYF
J gene: TRBJ2-6; V gene: TRBV6-1; D gene: .; clone size: many; CDR3 DNA: TGTGCCAGCAGTTCCGGGACGGCCGGGGCCAACGTCCTGACTTTC; CDR3 protein: CASSSGTAGANVLTF
J gene: TRBJ1-4; V gene: TRBV7-8; D gene: .; clone size: few; CDR3 DNA: TGTGCCAGCAGCTTATCGGGGATTGAACTGTTTTTT; CDR3 protein: CASSLSGIELFF
J gene: TRBJ1-1; V gene: TRBV6-1; D gene: .; clone size: many; CDR3 DNA: TGTGCCTTAAGCGGGGGGCGCTCGAGGAACACTGAAGCTTTCTTT; CDR3 protein: CALSGGRSRNTEAFF
J gene: TRBJ2-1; V gene: TRBV3-1; D gene: TRBD1; clone size: many; CDR3 DNA: TGTGCCAGCAGCCTATCAGACAGGGGCAATGAGCAGTTCTTC; CDR3 protein: CASSLSDRGNEQFF
J gene: TRBJ1-6; V gene: TRBV9; D gene: TRBD1; clone size: .; CDR3 DNA: TGTGCCAGCAGCGCCCGACAGGGGTTCGATTCACCCCTCCACTTT; CDR3 protein: CASSARQGFDSPLHF
J gene: TRBJ1-5; V gene: TRBV5-1; D gene: .; clone size: .; CDR3 DNA: TGCGCCAGCAGCGCGGGCCCTGCCAGCGGCAATCAGCCCCAGCATTTT; CDR3 protein: CASSAGPASGNQPQHF
J gene: TRBJ2-4; V gene: TRBV28; D gene: .; clone size: many; CDR3 DNA: TGTGCCAGCAGTTTGCACAGCAAAAACATTCAGTACTTC; CDR3 protein: CASSLHSKNIQYF
J gene: TRBJ2-5; V gene: TRBV5-8; D gene: .; clone size: .; CDR3 DNA: TGTGCCAGCAGCTTGGATGTAGGGGGTTGGGAGACCCAGTACTTC; CDR3 protein: CASSLDVGGWETQYF
J gene: TRBJ1-2; V gene: TRBV20-1; D gene: TRBD1; clone size: few; CDR3 DNA: TGCAGTGCTACTCCAATCCGGGACAGGGCTATAGATTTTGCCTTC; CDR3 protein: CSATPIRDRAIDFAF
J gene: TRBJ2-7; V gene: TRBV28; D gene: TRBD2; clone size: many; CDR3 DNA: TGTGCCAGCACCCCGGGGGGACTAGCGGGTACCTACGAGCAGTACTTC; CDR3 protein: CASTPGGLAGTYEQYF
J gene: TRBJ1-1; V gene: TRBV6-1; D gene: .; clone size: .; CDR3 DNA: TGTGCCAGCCGACAGGATCTGAACACTGAAGCTTTCTTT; CDR3 protein: CASRQDLNTEAFF
J gene: TRBJ2-6; V gene: TRBV27; D gene: TRBD1; clone size: .; CDR3 DNA: TGTGCCAGCACGGACAGGGTAAACTCTGGGGCCAACGTCCTGACTTTC; CDR3 protein: CASTDRVNSGANVLTF
J gene: TRBJ1-1; V gene: TRBV2; D gene: TRBD1; clone size: .; CDR3 DNA: TGTGCCAGCGGGGTACAGGGGGGCACTGAAGCTTTCTTT; CDR3 protein: CASGVQGGTEAFF
J gene: TRBJ2-3; V gene: TRBV13; D gene: TRBD1; clone size: .; CDR3 DNA: TGTGCCAGCAGTCGAACAGGGGCGGACGTAGGAACAGATACGCAGTATTTT; CDR3 protein: CASSRTGADVGTDTQYF
J gene: TRBJ1-1; V gene: TRBV3-1; D gene: .; clone size: .; CDR3 DNA: TGTGCCAGCAGCCGGGTGGAGGGCACTGAAGCTTTCTTT; CDR3 protein: CASSRVEGTEAFF
J gene: TRBJ1-2; V gene: TRBV3-1; D gene: .; clone size: many; CDR3 DNA: TGTGCCAGCAGCCATCACGGACAGAAGGGGTATGGCTACACCTTC; CDR3 protein: CASSHHGQKGYGYTF
J gene: TRBJ1-5; V gene: TRBV24-1; D gene: .; clone size: many; CDR3 DNA: TGTGCCACCAGTGCTCAGGGCAATCAGCCCCAGCATTTT; CDR3 protein: CATSAQGNQPQHF
J gene: TRBJ2-5; V gene: TRBV12-3/TRBV12-4; D gene: .; clone size: .; CDR3 DNA: TGTGCCAGCAGTTTCGGGCAGGTTATAGAGACCCAGTACTTC; CDR3 protein: CASSFGQVIETQYF
J gene: TRBJ2-7; V gene: TRBV7-3; D gene: .; clone size: .; CDR3 DNA: TGTGCCAGCAGCCCCCAGCTGGCCTACAATGAGCAGTACTTC; CDR3 protein: CASSPQLAYNEQYF
J gene: TRBJ2-2; V gene: TRBV18; D gene: .; clone size: few; CDR3 DNA: TGTGCCAGCTCACCACGGACACGGAACTCGAACACCGGGGAGCTGTTTTTT; CDR3 protein: CASSPRTRNSNTGELFF
J gene: TRBJ2-5; V gene: TRBV20-1; D gene: TRBD2; clone size: many; CDR3 DNA: TGCAGTGCTGTGCCCCTAGCGGGAGCGGAGGGGGAGACCCAGTACTTC; CDR3 protein: CSAVPLAGAEGETQYF
J gene: TRBJ2-7; V gene: TRBV4-1; D gene: .; clone size: many; CDR3 DNA: TGCGCCAGCAGCCAAGCCTCGGGCTCGATGGGCTACGAGCAGTACTTC; CDR3 protein: CASSQASGSMGYEQYF
J gene: TRBJ2-2; V gene: TRBV5-1; D gene: TRBD2; clone size: many; CDR3 DNA: TGCGCCAGCAGCTGGATACCAGCGGGACTAGGTGGCACCGGGGAGCTGTTTTTT; CDR3 protein: CASSWIPAGLGGTGELFF
J gene: TRBJ2-4; V gene: TRBV2; D gene: .; clone size: few; CDR3 DNA: TGTGCCAGCACCCCAAGGGCCTTGGGAACCAAAAACATTCAGTACTTC; CDR3 protein: CASTPRALGTKNIQYF
J gene: TRBJ1-1; V gene: TRBV20-1; D gene: .; clone size: many; CDR3 DNA: TGCAGTGCTGAAGACGATCCTACTATTACTGAAGCTTTCTTT; CDR3 protein: CSAEDDPTITEAFF
J gene: TRBJ2-7; V gene: TRBV20-1; D gene: .; clone size: many; CDR3 DNA: TGCCGCAGTGCTAATCTATCCTACTACGAGCAGTACTTC; CDR3 protein: CRSANLSYYEQYF
J gene: TRBJ2-2; V gene: TRBV18; D gene: .; clone size: .; CDR3 DNA: TGTGCCAGCTCACCTAGGTCGACAGAGAACACCGGGGAGCTGTTTTTT; CDR3 protein: CASSPRSTENTGELFF
J gene: TRBJ2-3; V gene: TRBV27; D gene: TRBD1; clone size: many; CDR3 DNA: TGTGCCAGCACAGCCGGACAGGGGACAGGCACAGATACGCAGTATTTT; CDR3 protein: CASTAGQGTGTDTQYF
J gene: TRBJ1-6; V gene: TRBV5-1; D gene: TRBD1; clone size: .; CDR3 DNA: TGCGCCAGCAGCCACGACAGGGAACTATCTAATTCACCCCTCCACTTT; CDR3 protein: CASSHDRELSNSPLHF
J gene: TRBJ2-2; V gene: TRBV28; D gene: .; clone size: many; CDR3 DNA: TGTGCCAGCAGTTTCCCACATACCGGGGAGCTGTTTTTT; CDR3 protein: CASSFPHTGELFF
J gene: TRBJ1-1; V gene: TRBV7-9; D gene: .; clone size: .; CDR3 DNA: TGTGCCAGCAGCTTTTACAAAGAGAACACTGAAGCTTTCTTT; CDR3 protein: CASSFYKENTEAFF
J gene: TRBJ2-3; V gene: TRBV28; D gene: .; clone size: many; CDR3 DNA: TGTGCCAGCAGTTTGCCGCACACAGATACGCAGTATTTT; CDR3 protein: CASSLPHTDTQYF
J gene: TRBJ2-7; V gene: TRBV19; D gene: TRBD2; clone size: .; CDR3 DNA: TGTGCCCGAAACAGGACTAGCGGGAGCTACGAGCAGTACTTC; CDR3 protein: CARNRTSGSYEQYF
J gene: TRBJ2-3; V gene: TRBV28; D gene: TRBD2; clone size: many; CDR3 DNA: TGTGCCAGCAGTTTAACTAGCGGGAGTAATCGGGCAGATACGCAGTATTTT; CDR3 protein: CASSLTSGSNRADTQYF
J gene: TRBJ1-2; V gene: TRBV5-4; D gene: .; clone size: .; CDR3 DNA: TGTGCCAGCAGCGACGGCATGGGCAGACACTATGGCTACACCTTC; CDR3 protein: CASSDGMGRHYGYTF
J gene: TRBJ1-2; V gene: TRBV6-1; D gene: .; clone size: few; CDR3 DNA: TGTGCCAGCAGTGCGAGGGGGGTTGCTAACTATGGCTACACCTTC; CDR3 protein: CASSARGVANYGYTF